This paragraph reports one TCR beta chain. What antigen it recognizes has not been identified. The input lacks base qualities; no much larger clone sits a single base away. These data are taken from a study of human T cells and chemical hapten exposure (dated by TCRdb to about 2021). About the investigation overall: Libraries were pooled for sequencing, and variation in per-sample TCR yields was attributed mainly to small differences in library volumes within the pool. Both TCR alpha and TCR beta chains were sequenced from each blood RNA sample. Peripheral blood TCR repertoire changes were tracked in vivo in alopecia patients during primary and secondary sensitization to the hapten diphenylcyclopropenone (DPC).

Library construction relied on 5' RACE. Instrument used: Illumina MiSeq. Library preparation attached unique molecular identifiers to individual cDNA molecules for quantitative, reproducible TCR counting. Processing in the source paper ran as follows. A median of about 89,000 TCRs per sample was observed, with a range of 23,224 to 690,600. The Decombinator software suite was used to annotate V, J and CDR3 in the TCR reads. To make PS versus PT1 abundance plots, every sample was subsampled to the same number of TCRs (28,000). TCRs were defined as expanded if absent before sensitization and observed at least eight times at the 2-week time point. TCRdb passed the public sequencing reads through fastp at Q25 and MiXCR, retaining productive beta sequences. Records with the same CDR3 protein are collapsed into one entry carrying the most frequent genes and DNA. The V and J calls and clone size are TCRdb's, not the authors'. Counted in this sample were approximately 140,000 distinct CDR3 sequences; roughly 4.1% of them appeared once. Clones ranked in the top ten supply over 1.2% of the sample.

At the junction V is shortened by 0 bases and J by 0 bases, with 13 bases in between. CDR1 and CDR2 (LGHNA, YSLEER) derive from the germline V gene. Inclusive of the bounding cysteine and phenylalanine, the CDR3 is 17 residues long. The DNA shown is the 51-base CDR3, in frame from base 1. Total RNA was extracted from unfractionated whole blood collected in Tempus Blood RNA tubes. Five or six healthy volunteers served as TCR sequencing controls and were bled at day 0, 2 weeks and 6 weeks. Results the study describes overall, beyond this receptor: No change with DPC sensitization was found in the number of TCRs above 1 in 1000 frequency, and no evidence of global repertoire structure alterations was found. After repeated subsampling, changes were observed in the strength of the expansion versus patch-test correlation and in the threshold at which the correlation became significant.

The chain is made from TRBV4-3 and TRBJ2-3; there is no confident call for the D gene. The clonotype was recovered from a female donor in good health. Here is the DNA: TGCGCCAGCAGCCAAGAAAGCTGGCCCTCTAGCACAGATACGCAGTATTTT. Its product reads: CASSQESWPSSTDTQYF.